The sequence of this TCR beta chain was determined in a study of T cells after posttransplantation cyclophosphamide. Study-wide results and limits: After PTCy, TRB diversity resembled that of CNI/methotrexate controls. Later post-transplant blood repertoires were often dominated by donor CD8+ memory clones.

CDR3 length: 14 residues. V lost 6 bases to trimming and J lost 3 bases, with 12 bases between them. Looked up from germline, CDR1 is MDHEN and CDR2 is SYDVKM. The data were produced by immunoSEQ multiplex PCR, yet TCRdb's version contains in-frame clones alone and is incomplete. This sample has about 9,200 clones, with about 88% found just once. Points on this clone: Its antigen remains unidentified.

This related bone marrow graft donor gave peripheral blood on the day of marrow donation. The chain uses TRBV28 and TRBJ1-5; tentative D call: TRBD1 (5 bases). This receptor was identified in a woman aged 60-70 years in good health, CMV-negative, and a related stem cell transplant donor. Sequencing was carried out using memory CD4+ T cells sorted from PBMCs. The CDR3 DNA follows: TGTGCCAGCAGATGGCAGGGAATCAATCAGCCCCAGCATTTT. Residues: CASRWQGINQPQHF.